The clone carrying this TCR beta chain has just a few counts. Its antigen is not identified. This record comes from a study of cytomegalovirus exposure and HLA in healthy donors. Study results and limitations: A later analysis linked a missense DCLRE1C variant to TCR beta V- and J-gene trimming. Versus the approximately 670-donor mean, an Asian-associated ancestry cluster reportedly showed fewer N-insertions in a later analysis. CMV serostatus stood as the only immune exposure information on hand.

13 Jbeta primers and 60 Vbeta primers were used for the PCR. The assay was immunoSEQ multiplex PCR, and TCRdb's table has in-frame clones only and misses some. The repertoire consists of 120,000 or so clones, with about 63% occurring once and the leading ten covering 1.6%. The source of this sequence is a young man in good health and CMV-seropositive. The sequencing sample was made of PBMCs.

CDR3 protein: CASSRAAEAFF. The CDR3 nucleotides are TGTGCCAGCAGCCGGGCAGCTGAAGCTTTCTTT. The V gene is TRBV4-2, the J gene TRBJ1-1; D not resolved. CDR1 and CDR2 (germline): LGHNA, YNFKEQ. V lost 4 bases to trimming and J lost 6 bases, with 6 bases between them. The CDR3 contains 11 residues.